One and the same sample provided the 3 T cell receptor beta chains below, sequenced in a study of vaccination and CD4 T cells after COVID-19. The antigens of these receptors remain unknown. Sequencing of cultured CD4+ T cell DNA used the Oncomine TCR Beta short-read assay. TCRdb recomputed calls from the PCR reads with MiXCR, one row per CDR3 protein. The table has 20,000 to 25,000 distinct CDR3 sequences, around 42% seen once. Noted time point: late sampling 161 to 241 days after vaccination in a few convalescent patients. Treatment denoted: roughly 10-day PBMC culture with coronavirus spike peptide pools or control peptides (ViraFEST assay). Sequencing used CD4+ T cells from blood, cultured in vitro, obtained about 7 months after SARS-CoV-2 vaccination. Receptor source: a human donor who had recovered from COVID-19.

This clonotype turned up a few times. The CDR3, as DNA: TGTGCCAGCAGTTTGCGCCAGGGCGGCTACACCTTC. Translated, it gives CASSLRQGGYTF. This chain connects TRBV28 to TRBJ1-2; D is perhaps TRBD1 (5 bases). The V and J ends lost 3 bases and 8 bases respectively, with 10 bases between them. CDR1 is MDHEN and CDR2 is SYDVKM in the germline V gene. This CDR3 has 12 residues.

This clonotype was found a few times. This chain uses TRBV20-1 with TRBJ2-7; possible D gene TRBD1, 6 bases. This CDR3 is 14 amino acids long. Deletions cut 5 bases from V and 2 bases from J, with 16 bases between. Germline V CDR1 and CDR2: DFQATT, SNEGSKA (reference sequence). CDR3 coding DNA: TGCAGTGCTGATACAGGGATCGGCCCCTACGAGCAGTACTTC. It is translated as CSADTGIGPYEQYF.

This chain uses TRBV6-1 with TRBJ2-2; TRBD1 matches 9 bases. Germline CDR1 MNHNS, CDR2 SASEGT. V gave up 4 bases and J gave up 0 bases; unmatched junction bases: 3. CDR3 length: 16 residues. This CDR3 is CASSGTGDANTGELFF. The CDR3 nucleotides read TGTGCCAGCAGTGGGACAGGGGACGCGAACACCGGGGAGCTGTTTTTT.